The rows below give T cell receptor beta chains drawn from one sample of a study of T cell changes during pregnancy in multiple sclerosis. The table came from immunoSEQ multiplex PCR; TCRdb's copy has only in-frame clones and leaves some out. The sample includes some 81,000 clones, about nine tenths of them seen just once. The sequenced sample was peripheral blood, obtained before pregnancy. The receptors originated from a female donor with multiple sclerosis, enrolled in a pregnancy study. Each CDR3 is given with its conserved first and last residue. Fields, in order: D gene, clone size, V gene, CDR3 length, J gene, CDR3 protein, CDR3 DNA. The D gene is left open where the match is weak. Expanded clones get a size class; other rows say once, few or many, or leave the size out.

>TRBD1|NA|TRBV5-6|13|TRBJ2-5
CASSYGQGSAQYF
TGTGCCAGCAGCTACGGACAGGGCTCGGCCCAGTACTTC
>NA|NA|TRBV2|14|TRBJ2-7
CASSEEISSYEQYF
TGTGCCAGCAGTGAGGAGATAAGCTCCTACGAGCAGTACTTC
>NA|NA|TRBV30|13|TRBJ2-7
CAWKRAGRYEQYF
TGTGCCTGGAAAAGGGCAGGGAGGTACGAGCAGTACTTC
>NA|NA|TRBV29-1|13|TRBJ2-7
CSVGDRSSYEQYF
TGCAGCGTAGGCGACAGGAGCTCCTACGAGCAGTACTTC
>NA|NA|TRBV5-4|15|TRBJ1-2
CASMVGDRPLSGYTF
TGTGCCAGCATGGTAGGAGACAGACCCCTATCCGGCTACACCTTC
>TRBD1|NA|TRBV4-1|16|TRBJ1-2
CASSQEVGQENYGYTF
TGCGCCAGCAGCCAAGAAGTGGGACAGGAGAACTATGGCTACACCTTC
>TRBD2|NA|TRBV11-2|16|TRBJ2-1
CASSPRRLAGNNEQFF
TGTGCCAGCAGCCCAAGGAGACTAGCGGGAAACAATGAGCAGTTCTTC
>NA|NA|TRBV7-3|15|TRBJ2-3
CASSESYSGTDTQYF
TGTGCCAGCAGCGAGAGCTATTCCGGCACAGATACGCAGTATTTT
>NA|NA|TRBV28|14|TRBJ1-2
CASSLVARDYGYTF
TGTGCCAGCAGTTTAGTGGCCAGGGACTATGGCTACACCTTC
>NA|NA|TRBV9|14|TRBJ1-2
CASSLTGDNYGYTF
TGTGCCAGCAGCCTGACAGGCGATAACTATGGCTACACCTTC
>NA|NA|TRBV5-5|11|TRBJ1-2
CASSLSGEYTF
TGTGCCAGCAGTCTCAGCGGGGAATACACCTTC
>NA|NA|TRBV30|15|TRBJ1-1
CAWTNPRAGNTEAFF
TGTGCCTGGACCAATCCGAGGGCAGGGAACACTGAAGCTTTCTTT
>TRBD1|NA|TRBV12-5|15|TRBJ2-1
CASGSSGTGANEQFF
TGTGCTAGTGGTTCTTCCGGGACAGGGGCCAATGAGCAGTTCTTC
>NA|NA|TRBV6-6|14|TRBJ1-4
CASTYPGSGEKLFF
TGTGCCAGCACTTACCCAGGGTCGGGCGAAAAACTGTTTTTT
>NA|NA|TRBV28|14|TRBJ1-2
CASSLRSPSYGYTF
TGTGCCAGCAGCCTCAGGTCCCCCTCCTATGGCTACACCTTC
>NA|NA|TRBV25-1|15|TRBJ2-3
CASSDFRGGLDTQYF
TGTGCCAGCAGTGATTTTAGGGGAGGATTGGATACGCAGTATTTT
>NA|NA|TRBV9|12|TRBJ2-3
CASNEGQDTQYF
TGTGCCAGCAACGAGGGTCAGGATACGCAGTATTTT
>NA|NA|TRBV5-5|14|TRBJ2-7
CASSVQGTRGEQYF
TGTGCCAGCAGCGTACAGGGAACCCGGGGCGAGCAGTACTTC
>NA|NA|TRBV21-1|16|TRBJ2-3
CASPRGTSLSTDTQYF
TGTGCCAGTCCTCGAGGAACTAGCCTCAGCACAGATACGCAGTATTTT
>TRBD2|few|TRBV6-4|16|TRBJ2-4
CASSDSTSGGANIQYF
TGTGCCAGCAGTGACTCGACTAGCGGGGGGGCAAACATTCAGTACTTC
>TRBD1|NA|TRBV4-3|18|TRBJ1-2
CASSQDPGTGTSNYGYTF
TGCGCCAGCAGCCAAGATCCCGGGACAGGGACGTCTAACTATGGCTACACCTTC
>NA|NA|TRBV9|15|TRBJ1-2
CASSGGGVHNYGYTF
TGTGCCAGCAGCGGCGGAGGCGTCCATAACTATGGCTACACCTTC
>NA|NA|TRBV6-4|13|TRBJ1-1
CASSEQGTIEAFF
TGTGCCAGCAGTGAGCAGGGGACAATTGAAGCTTTCTTT
>TRBD1|NA|TRBV19|13|TRBJ1-2
CASTPGGQDGYTF
TGTGCCAGTACCCCAGGGGGCCAGGATGGCTACACCTTC
>TRBD1|NA|TRBV29-1|12|TRBJ2-7
CSGETGGHEQYF
TGCAGCGGTGAGACAGGGGGCCACGAGCAGTACTTC
>NA|few|TRBV10-1|13|TRBJ1-5
CASIVGGNQPQHF
TGCGCCAGCATCGTTGGAGGCAATCAGCCCCAGCATTTT
>TRBD1|NA|TRBV4-3|15|TRBJ1-4
CASSQAGQGTEKLFF
TGCGCCAGCAGCCAAGCCGGACAGGGGACCGAAAAACTGTTTTTT
>NA|many|TRBV2|14|TRBJ1-6
CASSEALLIRALHF
TGTGCCAGCAGTGAAGCGCTTCTAATCCGAGCCCTCCACTTT
>TRBD1|NA|TRBV6-6|16|TRBJ2-1
CASSSQGGFSYNEQFF
TGTGCCAGCAGTTCACAGGGGGGCTTCTCCTACAATGAGCAGTTCTTC
>TRBD2|once|TRBV9|16|TRBJ2-3
CASSPRTSGGASTQYF
TGTGCCAGCAGCCCCAGGACTAGCGGGGGGGCAAGTACGCAGTATTTT